The 27 T cell receptor beta chains presented below share a single source sample, sequenced in a study of T cells in women clearing cervical HPV infection. The data were produced by immunoSEQ multiplex PCR, yet TCRdb's version contains in-frame clones alone and is incomplete. Its table records about 30,000 clones. The sample comprised blood buffy coat. The receptors shown here come from a woman between 18 and 70 years old with a cervical HPV16 infection that either progressed to CIN3+ or cleared (not recorded which).

With respect to this clone: The read comes to an end 3 residues before the CDR3 does, leaving the germline J gene to fill in the end. This chain joins TRBV24-1 and TRBJ1-4, with TRBD1 as a possible D gene (6 bases). In germline, CDR1 is KGHDR, CDR2 SFDVKD. V was pared by 4 bases and J by 4 bases, with 15 bases between. CDR3 length: 16 amino acids. The CDR3 reads CATSDGDRSRNEKLFF. The DNA read from the CDR3 is TGTGCCACCAGTGACGGTGACAGGAGCCGTAATGAAAAA.

A remark on this clone: The read gets to within 3 residues of the CDR3 end, and the germline J gene fills in the rest. The chain recombines TRBV7-9 with TRBJ2-1, with D possibly matching TRBD1 (6 bases). Per germline, CDR1 SEHNR and CDR2 FQNEAQ (reference sequence). CDR3 length: 15 amino acids. Trimming removed 5 bases from V and 3 bases from J, with 14 bases in between. CDR3: CASSPNKGHYNEQFF. Partial CDR3 DNA: TGTGCCAGCAGCCCAAACAAGGGACACTACAATGAG. The full variable domain, with the rest looked up from reference TRBV7-9 and TRBJ2-1, is DTGVSQNPRHKITKRGQNVTFRCDPISEHNRLYWYRQTLGQGPEFLTYFQNEAQLEKSRLLSDRFSAERPKGSFSTLEIQRTEQGDSAMYLCASSPNKGHYNEQFFGPGTRLTVL.

In the case of this clone: A read error may account for a junction end that differs from germline. The missing CDR3 end, 3 residues past where the read stops, is filled in from the germline J gene. Within the sample, other DNA sequences also encode this same CDR3. This chain links TRBV2 with TRBJ2-2; 9 bases map to TRBD2. The V gene's germline CDR1 is SNHLY and CDR2 FYNNEI. There are 15 residues in the CDR3. CDR3 DNA (partial): TGTGCCAGCAGTGAAGAGCGGGGGGACACCGGAGAG. Its protein is CASSEERGDTGE. The full-length CDR3 reads as CASSEERGDTGELFF.

Remarks on this clone: The read comes to an end 3 residues before the CDR3 does, leaving the germline J gene to fill in the end. The rearrangement links TRBV7-6 to TRBJ2-7, with 9 bases fitting TRBD1. Per germline, CDR1 SGHVS and CDR2 FNYEAQ. The CDR3 loop spans 13 amino acids. With 6 bases clipped from V and 6 bases from J, the junction kept 6 bases outside the gene matches. The CDR3 bases that were read are TGTGCCAGCAGTGCCGGGACAGGGAGCGAG. It codes for CASSAGTGSE. The complete CDR3 reads CASSAGTGSEQYF.

Notes on this clone: The read ends 3 residues early relative to the CDR3; the germline J gene fills the gap. The rearrangement links TRBV2 to TRBJ1-2, with D possibly matching TRBD1 (5 bases). V lost 10 bases and J 5 bases, leaving 20 bases between the germline ends. Germline CDR1 SNHLY, CDR2 FYNNEI. CDR3 length: 14 residues. The CDR3 sequence: CATQNRTRLYGYTF. The CDR3 bases that were read are TGTGCCACCCAGAACCGGACAAGACTTTATGGC.

As regards this clone: The read is 3 residues too short to cover the CDR3 end, so that end is filled in from the germline J gene. The chain joins TRBV10-3 to TRBJ2-7, with D maybe TRBD2 (5 bases). Germline loops: CDR1 ENHRY, CDR2 SYGVKD. V lost 2 bases to trimming and J lost 2 bases, with 13 bases between them. CDR3 length equals 15 residues. This CDR3 reads CAISEGETKTYEQYF. The covered CDR3 bases are TGTGCCATCAGTGAGGGGGAGACTAAGACCTACGAG.

To note about this clone: The read falls 3 residues short of the CDR3 end, and the missing part is taken from the germline J gene. The gene calls are TRBV30 and TRBJ2-5, with D hard to call. Germline CDR1 reads GTSNPN; CDR2 reads SVGIG (reference sequence). The CDR3 totals 12 residues. V lost 3 bases to trimming and J lost 1 base, with 6 bases between them. The DNA read from the CDR3 is TGTGCCTGGAGCCAATCCCAAGAGACC. Its translation is CAWSQSQET. The whole CDR3 sequence reads CAWSQSQETQYF.

On this clone: The read terminates 3 residues before the CDR3 end, so the remaining end is supplied by the germline J gene. The chain is built from TRBV28 and TRBJ2-2; D remains unclear. V lost 9 bases and J 3 bases, leaving 5 bases between the germline ends. CDR1 is MDHEN and CDR2 is SYDVKM in the germline V gene. The CDR3 loop spans 11 amino acids. The CDR3 DNA, read in part, is TGTGCCAGTCAGTACACCGGGGAG. Protein sequence: CASQYTGE. Given in full, the CDR3 is CASQYTGELFF. Full variable domain (missing parts from reference TRBV28 and TRBJ2-2): DVKVTQSSRYLVKRTGEKVFLECVQDMDHENMFWYRQDPGLGLRLIYFSYDVKMKEKGDIPEGYSVSREKKERFSLILESASTNQTSMYLCASQYTGELFFGEGSRLTVL.

Concerning this clone: The DNA ends 3 residues before the CDR3 does, and the rest of the CDR3 is filled in from the germline J gene. This rearrangement joins TRBV7-6 to TRBJ2-4; TRBD2 might be the D (6 bases). Germline lookup yields CDR1 SGHVS and CDR2 FNYEAQ. V lost 2 bases to trimming and J lost 9 bases, with 17 bases between them. The CDR3 contains 15 residues. CDR3 amino acids: CASSLRTDGGSIQYF. Partial CDR3 DNA: TGTGCCAGCAGCTTAAGGACGGATGGGGGGAGCATT.

Turning to this clone: The missing CDR3 end, 3 residues past where the read stops, is filled in from the germline J gene. The V call is TRBV7-2, the J call TRBJ2-3; TRBD1 is a possible D gene (6 bases). Germline CDR1 is SGHTA and CDR2 is FQGNSA. The CDR3 has 15 residues. CDR3 residues: CASRPPQGLEETQYF. The sequenced CDR3 bases are TGTGCCAGCAGGCCACCACAGGGATTGGAGGAGACG. Looking up the rest from reference TRBV7-2 and TRBJ2-3 gives the full variable domain: GAGVSQSPSNKVTEKGKDVELRCDPISGHTALYWYRQSLGQGLEFLIYFQGNSAPDKSGLPSDRFSAERTGGSVSTLTIQRTQQEDSAVYLCASRPPQGLEETQYFGPGTRLTVL.

With respect to this clone: The read is 3 residues too short to cover the CDR3 end, so that end is filled in from the germline J gene. This chain uses TRBV20-1 with TRBJ1-5, with D tentatively TRBD1 (6 bases). The V gene lost 7 bases and the J gene lost 5 bases, with 15 bases spanning the gap. The germline V gene has CDR1 DFQATT and CDR2 SNEGSKA (reference sequence). The CDR3 extends over 13 amino acids. This CDR3 reads CSVNTGSDQPQHF. The sequenced part of the CDR3 DNA is TGCAGTGTCAATACAGGGTCGGATCAGCCC.

Of note for this clone: The CDR3 end lies 3 residues beyond the end of the read and is filled in from the germline J gene. This chain links TRBV2 with TRBJ2-5; D remains ambiguous. CDR1 is SNHLY and CDR2 is FYNNEI in the germline V gene. The V end lost 5 bases, the J end lost 5 bases, and 6 bases lay between the germline ends. The CDR3 is 11 amino acids. The CDR3 sequence: CASSQWETQYF. The CDR3 DNA, read in part, is TGTGCCAGCAGTCAGTGGGAGACC.

On this clone itself: The read terminates 3 residues ahead of where the CDR3 ends, so the germline J gene completes it. V gene TRBV10-3 combines with J gene TRBJ2-3; D is unresolved. Trimming removed 2 bases at V and 5 bases at J, with 8 bases between. This CDR3 has 13 residues. CDR1 and CDR2 from the germline V gene are ENHRY and SYGVKD. This CDR3 reads CAISERVGDTQYF. The DNA read from the CDR3 is TGTGCCATCAGTGAGAGGGTCGGAGATACG.

CDR3 sequence: CASSLGHNGNQPQHF. CDR3 bases read: TGTGCCAGCAGCTTGGGCCATAATGGCAATCAGCCC. The gene calls are TRBV7-2 and TRBJ1-5; D uncertain. Read data end 3 residues before the CDR3 end; the end is taken from the germline J gene. The CDR3 runs to 15 residues. From germline, CDR1 is SGHTA and CDR2 FQGNSA. Trimming shortened V by 3 bases and J by 2 bases, and 11 bases separated the two germline ends.

As for this clone: Read sequence stops 3 residues before the CDR3 end, and the germline J gene provides the missing end. V gene TRBV13 combines with J gene TRBJ2-7; D possibly corresponds to TRBD1 (6 bases). There are 15 residues in the CDR3. V lost 4 bases to trimming and J lost 3 bases, with 16 bases between them. Germline CDR1 is PRHDT and CDR2 is FYEKMQ (reference sequence). The DNA read from the CDR3 is TGTGCCAGCAGCTCACGGACAGTGATTCGCTACGAG. This gives the protein CASSSRTVIRYE. The CDR3 in its entirety is CASSSRTVIRYEQYF. The whole variable domain, filled in from reference TRBV13 and TRBJ2-7, reads AAGVIQSPRHLIKEKRETATLKCYPIPRHDTVYWYQQGPGQDPQFLISFYEKMQSDKGSIPDRFSAQQFSDYHSELNMSSLELGDSALYFCASSSRTVIRYEQYFGPGTRLTVT.

To note about this clone: The read is 3 residues too short to cover the CDR3 end, so that end is filled in from the germline J gene. This chain connects TRBV19 to TRBJ1-4, with 8 bases aligning to TRBD1. V shed 5 bases, J shed 3 bases, and the junction held 2 bases outside the gene matches. This CDR3 is built from 14 residues. Germline assignment: CDR1 LNHDA and CDR2 SQIVND (reference sequence). The covered CDR3 bases are TGTGCCAGTAGTGTACAGGGGGCTAATGAAAAA. Amino acids: CASSVQGANEK. The entire CDR3 is CASSVQGANEKLFF.

On this clone itself: The CDR3 end falls 3 residues outside the read, so it is completed with the germline J gene. The V and J genes are TRBV20-1 and TRBJ1-1, with 8 bases matching TRBD1. Germline V CDR1 and CDR2: DFQATT, SNEGSKA (reference sequence). CDR3 length: 15 residues. Trimming removed 5 bases from V and 1 base from J; junction bases left unmatched: 9. The CDR3 bases that were read are TGCAGTGCTGAGACAGGGGCGTCGGCGAACACTGAA. Protein sequence: CSAETGASANTE. The whole CDR3 region reads CSAETGASANTEAFF.

CDR3: CASSPSRQGSPEAFF. CDR3 bases read: TGTGCCAGCAGCCCTTCCCGACAGGGGTCCCCTGAA. This chain links TRBV7-3 with TRBJ1-1; 8 bases are a match to TRBD1. The read is 3 residues too short to cover the CDR3 end, so that end is filled in from the germline J gene. The V gene end was trimmed by 5 bases and the J gene end by 6 bases; junction bases not matched to a gene: 11. The CDR3 spans 15 residues. The germline CDR1 and CDR2 sequences are SGHTA and FQGTGA. Complete variable domain (other parts from reference TRBV7-3 and TRBJ1-1): GAGVSQTPSNKVTEKGKYVELRCDPISGHTALYWYRQSLGQGPEFLIYFQGTGAADDSGLPNDRFFAVRPEGSVSTLKIQRTERGDSAVYLCASSPSRQGSPEAFFGQGTRLTVV.

Details on this clone: The read terminates 3 residues before the CDR3 end, so the remaining end is supplied by the germline J gene. V usage is TRBV12-3 or TRBV12-4 and J usage is TRBJ1-4; tentative D call: TRBD1 (5 bases). The CDR3 has 17 amino acids. The V gene lost 9 bases and the J gene lost 0 bases, with 20 bases spanning the gap. CDR3 sequence: CASLEYSGTSTNEKLFF. CDR3 bases read: TGTGCCAGTCTGGAATATTCCGGGACTTCAACTAATGAAAAA.

CDR3 sequence: CASSRPTGPLVEQFF. The sequenced part of the CDR3 DNA is TGTGCCAGCAGCCGACCGACAGGGCCCCTGGTTGAG. The genes are TRBV14 and TRBJ2-1, with 7 bases identical to TRBD1. The read falls 3 residues short of the CDR3 end, and the missing part is taken from the germline J gene. Looked up from germline, CDR1 is SGHDN and CDR2 is FVKESK. The ends lost 4 bases at V and 9 bases at J; junction bases unmatched: 12. This CDR3 has 15 amino acids.

Points on this clone: The read stops 3 residues short of the end of the CDR3; the missing end is completed from the germline J gene. The gene calls are TRBV20-1 and TRBJ2-1; possibly TRBD2 for D (7 bases). V dropped 4 bases and J dropped 2 bases, with 12 bases sitting between them. This CDR3 is 14 amino acids long. Germline assignment: CDR1 DFQATT and CDR2 SNEGSKA (reference sequence). The CDR3 DNA, read in part, is TGCAGTGCTACACAGGGAGGGACCTACAATGAG. Residues: CSATQGGTYNE. The whole CDR3 sequence is CSATQGGTYNEQFF.

Points on this clone: Read coverage stops 3 residues before the CDR3 terminus; the germline J gene supplies the remainder. The chain carries TRBV4-2 and TRBJ2-2, with D perhaps TRBD1 (5 bases). There are 17 residues in the CDR3. In germline, CDR1 is LGHNA, CDR2 YNFKEQ. With 0 bases removed from V and 0 bases from J, the gap between germline ends came to 11 bases. CDR3 bases read: TGTGCCAGCAGCCAAGAAGTACAGGAGACGAACACCGGGGAG. It encodes CASSQEVQETNTGE. The CDR3 in full is CASSQEVQETNTGELFF.

A word on this clone: The read comes to an end 3 residues before the CDR3 does, leaving the germline J gene to fill in the end. J is TRBJ2-1 and V is TRBV4-2, with TRBD2 matching over 10 bases. V gave up 4 bases and J gave up 4 bases; unmatched junction bases: 10. The length of the CDR3 is 17 residues. Germline CDR1 reads LGHNA; CDR2 reads YNFKEQ. CDR3 residues: CASSPTGSSGSYNEQFF. The CDR3 DNA, read in part, is TGTGCCAGCAGCCCGACGGGATCTAGCGGGAGTTACAATGAG.

For this clone: The CDR3 extends 3 residues past the end of the read, so its final part is completed from the germline J gene. The chain employs TRBV20-1 and TRBJ1-1; D remains ambiguous. The length of the CDR3 is 11 residues. Looked up from germline, CDR1 is DFQATT and CDR2 is SNEGSKA (reference sequence). The CDR3 is CSARDTKVAFF. The covered CDR3 bases are TGCAGTGCTAGAGATACCAAGGTA.

On this clone itself: The CDR3 is cut off 3 residues early in the read; its end comes from the germline J gene. The V call is TRBV4-2, the J call TRBJ2-3; TRBD2 agrees at 14 bases. There are 17 residues in the CDR3. Looked up from germline, CDR1 is LGHNA and CDR2 is YNFKEQ. The sequenced part of the CDR3 DNA is TGTGCCAGCAGCCAAGGACTAGCGGGAGGGCCTAGGGAGACG. Encoded protein: CASSQGLAGGPRET. The CDR3 in its entirety is CASSQGLAGGPRETQYF.

Comment on this clone: Relative to the germline gene, one junction end is altered; a read error may explain this. The read stops 3 residues short of the end of the CDR3; the missing end is completed from the germline J gene. The chain couples TRBV20-1 to TRBJ2-3; 9 bases fit TRBD2. The CDR3 is 13 residues long. The germline gives CDR1 DFQATT, CDR2 SNEGSKA (reference sequence). CDR3 protein: CSPIAGVAETQYF. CDR3 bases read: TGCAGTCCAATAGCGGGAGTGGCAGAGACG.

About this clone itself: The sequenced fragment ends 3 residues before the CDR3 boundary, so the rest is inferred from the germline J gene. This chain uses TRBV5-1 with TRBJ2-5; tentatively, D is TRBD1 (5 bases). Germline V CDR1 and CDR2: SGHRS, YFSETQ. V lost 0 bases and J 4 bases, leaving 16 bases between the germline ends. The CDR3 has 16 residues. The covered CDR3 bases are TGCGCCAGCAGCTTGGAGGTACCCCAGGGAAGAGAGACC. It translates to CASSLEVPQGRET. The whole CDR3 reads CASSLEVPQGRETQYF.